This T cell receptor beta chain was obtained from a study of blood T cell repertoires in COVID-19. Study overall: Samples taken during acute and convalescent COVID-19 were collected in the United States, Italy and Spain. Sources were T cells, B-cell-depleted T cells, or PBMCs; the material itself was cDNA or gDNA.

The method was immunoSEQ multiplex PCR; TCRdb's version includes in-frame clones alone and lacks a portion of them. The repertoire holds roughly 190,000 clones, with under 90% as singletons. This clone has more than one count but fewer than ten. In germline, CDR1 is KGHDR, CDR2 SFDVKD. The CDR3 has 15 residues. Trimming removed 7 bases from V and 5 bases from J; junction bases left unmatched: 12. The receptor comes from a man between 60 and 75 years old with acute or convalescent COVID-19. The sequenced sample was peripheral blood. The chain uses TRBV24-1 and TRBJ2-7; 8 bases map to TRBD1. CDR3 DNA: TGTGCCACCAGCAGACAGGGGACGTCTTCGGACGAGCAGTACTTC. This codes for CATSRQGTSSDEQYF.